The 22 T cell receptor beta chains below come from one sample, sequenced in a study of beta chain features in type 1 diabetes listed by TCRdb under 2018. Preparation of the library involved the immunoSEQ multiplex PCR assay. The High Capacity cDNA Reverse Transcription Kit was used to reverse transcribe all of the isolated RNA, meaning that expressed TCRB transcripts were what got sequenced. TCRdb's version of the immuneACCESS table is confined to in-frame rearrangements and falls short of the full clone set. An unresolved V gene accounts for under half of the shortfall where checked; the remainder is of unknown origin. In this sample the table shows 360,000 or so clones, around 20% of which occur a single time. The leading ten clones occupy about 0.044% of the sample. The source material was naive CD4+ T cells from blood. The intended sense of this specimen's cell subset or site label: true naive CD4+ T cells. Receptors were obtained from a woman between 18 and 29 years old in good health.

The CDR3: CASSEFKGASYEQYF. CDR3 sequence (DNA): TGTGCCAGCAGTGAGTTTAAGGGAGCCTCCTACGAGCAGTACTTC. This chain uses TRBV2 with TRBJ2-7; D might be TRBD2 (5 bases). Per germline, CDR1 SNHLY and CDR2 FYNNEI. The CDR3 consists of 15 residues. V lost 3 bases and J lost 0, with 12 bases in between.

This clone appeared a few times. The chain carries TRBV10-3 and TRBJ1-1, with 10 bases fitting TRBD1. The CDR3 has 12 amino acids. V shed 6 bases, J shed 6 bases, and the junction held 1 base outside the gene matches. The V gene's germline CDR1 is ENHRY and CDR2 SYGVKD. The CDR3, as DNA: TGTGCCATCAGGGGGACAGGGGCTGAAGCTTTCTTT. As protein: CAIRGTGAEAFF.

The chain is built from TRBV6-6 and TRBJ2-1, with D tentatively TRBD1 (5 bases). Trimming took off 5 bases at V and 8 bases at J, with 7 bases between the two ends. Germline lookup yields CDR1 MNHNY and CDR2 SVGAGI (reference sequence). CDR3 length equals 11 residues. For the CDR3, the DNA is TGTGCCAGCAGTCCCAGGGATGAGCAGTTCTTC. Its translation is CASSPRDEQFF.

DNA for the CDR3: TGTGCCAGCAGTGTAATTCGAGGGAATGAGCAGTTCTTC. This codes for CASSVIRGNEQFF. The chain is built from TRBV2 and TRBJ2-1, with a possible D match to TRBD2 (5 bases). Germline lookup yields CDR1 SNHLY and CDR2 FYNNEI. V shed 4 bases and J shed 7 bases, with 11 bases lying between them. This CDR3 is built from 13 residues.

The table lists this clone with a count of one. V and J are TRBV4-2 and TRBJ2-7; 15 nucleotides agree with TRBD2. With 4 bases clipped from V and 7 bases from J, the junction kept 5 bases outside the gene matches. The length of the CDR3 is 15 residues. From germline, CDR1 is LGHNA and CDR2 YNFKEQ. Here the CDR3 reads CASSLGTSGRLEQYF. The CDR3 DNA follows: TGTGCCAGCAGCCTAGGGACTAGCGGGAGGCTTGAGCAGTACTTC.

This clone was found a few times. This CDR3 reads CASSQREGSGNQPQHF. The CDR3 DNA follows: TGCGCCAGCAGCCAAAGGGAGGGATCTGGCAATCAGCCCCAGCATTTT. This chain connects TRBV4-1 to TRBJ1-5; D is ambiguous. Per the germline V gene, CDR1 is MGHRA and CDR2 is YSYEKL. V was clipped by 2 bases and J by 2 bases, with 13 bases between them. The CDR3 covers 16 residues.

This clone was observed a handful of times. The chain employs TRBV5-1 and TRBJ2-1; weak D call: TRBD2 (5 bases). Germline CDR1 SGHRS, CDR2 YFSETQ. This CDR3 contains 13 residues. V gave up 0 bases and J gave up 8 bases, with 9 bases separating them. CDR3 protein: CASSLAGIDEQFF. In nucleotides, the CDR3 is TGCGCCAGCAGCTTGGCGGGAATAGATGAGCAGTTCTTC.

This clone turned up a few times. The J gene is TRBJ2-7, the V gene TRBV7-9, with D possibly matching TRBD2 (6 bases). This CDR3 has 13 amino acids. Trimming left V 11 bases short and J 2 bases short, with 16 bases between. Per germline, CDR1 SEHNR and CDR2 FQNEAQ (reference sequence). The CDR3: CALGRGNPYEQYF. The CDR3 nucleotides read TGTGCCCTTGGACGGGGGAACCCCTACGAGCAGTACTTC.

This clone was detected only a few times. The chain employs TRBV9 and TRBJ1-5; D might be TRBD1 (6 bases). The CDR3 runs 14 residues. The germline gives CDR1 SGDLS, CDR2 YYNGEE. V lost 5 bases, J lost 5 bases, and 14 bases lay in between. CDR3 region: CASSHGTSDQPQHF. CDR3 bases: TGTGCCAGCAGTCATGGGACATCCGATCAGCCCCAGCATTTT. Drawing the rest from reference TRBV9 and TRBJ1-5, the complete variable domain is DSGVTQTPKHLITATGQRVTLRCSPRSGDLSVYWYQQSLDQGLQFLIQYYNGEERAKGNILERFSAQQFPDLHSELNLSSLELGDSALYFCASSHGTSDQPQHFGDGTRLSIL.

This clone was counted at least ten times. J is TRBJ2-7 and V is TRBV29-1; 9 nucleotides line up with TRBD1. This CDR3 is 12 amino acids long. V gave up 7 bases and J gave up 3 bases; unmatched junction bases: 4. Germline V gene sequence: CDR1 SQVTM, CDR2 ANQGSEA. The CDR3, as DNA: TGCAGCGCTAGGACAGGGGTCTACGAGCAGTACTTC. Translated: CSARTGVYEQYF.

This clone has only a few counts. The chain joins TRBV29-1 to TRBJ2-3; 10 positions agree with TRBD1. Germline V gene data show CDR1 as SQVTM and CDR2 as ANQGSEA. Trimming cost V 6 bases and J 3 bases; bases outside gene matches: 3. The CDR3 totals 13 residues. The CDR3 nucleotides read TGCAGCGTAGACAGGGGGCGAACAGATACGCAGTATTTT. It translates to CSVDRGRTDTQYF.

This clone has only a few counts. The genes are TRBV7-2 and TRBJ2-1, with TRBD2 matching 7 bases. V shed 5 bases, J shed 6 bases, and the junction held 7 bases outside the gene matches. The germline V gene has CDR1 SGHTA and CDR2 FQGNSA. This CDR3 has 14 amino acids. This CDR3 is CASSLSSGTNEQFF. In DNA, the CDR3 is TGTGCCAGCAGCCTCTCGAGCGGGACCAATGAGCAGTTCTTC.

The chain joins TRBV18 to TRBJ2-5; 10 bases agree with TRBD1. J was trimmed by 5 bases and V by 2 bases; bases with no gene match: 5. The CDR3 consists of 15 residues. Germline V lookup: CDR1 KGHSH, CDR2 LQKENI. CDR3 sequence reads: CASSPVKTGGETQYF. CDR3 in DNA: TGTGCCAGCTCACCAGTTAAGACAGGGGGCGAGACCCAGTACTTC.

V usage is TRBV18 and J usage is TRBJ1-3; possibly TRBD1 for D (6 bases). V lost 4 bases to trimming and J lost 0 bases, with 7 bases between them. Germline V gene data show CDR1 as KGHSH and CDR2 as LQKENI. The CDR3 is 14 residues long. In nucleotides, the CDR3 is TGTGCCAGCTCACAGGGGGTCTCTGGAAACACCATATATTTT. It yields the protein CASSQGVSGNTIYF. Full variable domain (remainder filled in from reference TRBV18 and TRBJ1-3): NAGVMQNPRHLVRRRGQEARLRCSPMKGHSHVYWYRQLPEEGLKFMVYLQKENIIDESGMPKERFSAEFPKEGPSILRIQQVVRGDSAAYFCASSQGVSGNTIYFGEGSWLTVV.

This chain links TRBV7-3 with TRBJ2-3, with a weak D call TRBD1 (6 bases). Trimming took off 0 bases at V and 5 bases at J, with 12 bases between the two ends. The germline V gene has CDR1 SGHTA and CDR2 FQGTGA. This CDR3 region has 15 residues. The CDR3 is CASSLTGAKGDTQYF. Here the CDR3 DNA reads TGTGCCAGCAGCTTAACGGGGGCTAAAGGAGATACGCAGTATTTT. Full variable domain (rest looked up from reference TRBV7-3 and TRBJ2-3): GAGVSQTPSNKVTEKGKYVELRCDPISGHTALYWYRQSLGQGPEFLIYFQGTGAADDSGLPNDRFFAVRPEGSVSTLKIQRTERGDSAVYLCASSLTGAKGDTQYFGPGTRLTVL.

The rearrangement uses TRBV5-1 and TRBJ2-1; 14 bases map to TRBD2. The length of the CDR3 is 14 residues. V lost 6 bases and J lost 7; bases outside the gene matches: 3. Germline CDR1 and CDR2: SGHRS and YFSETQ. CDR3 DNA sequence: TGCGCCAGCACCCGACTAGCGGGAGGGAATGAGCAGTTCTTC. Amino acids: CASTRLAGGNEQFF.

This clone was seen only a few times. V and J are TRBV10-3 and TRBJ1-1; D not resolved. The germline V and J ends were trimmed by 9 bases and 1 base, with 6 bases remaining between them. The germline V gene has CDR1 ENHRY and CDR2 SYGVKD. This CDR3 has 11 amino acids. The chain's CDR3 is CAMAQNTEAFF. DNA of the CDR3: TGTGCCATGGCACAGAACACTGAAGCTTTCTTT.

This clone was counted between two and nine times. The gene calls are TRBV5-1 and TRBJ2-7, with 7 bases matching TRBD2. Germline V CDR1 and CDR2: SGHRS, YFSETQ. Unmatched junction bases numbered 7, after V lost 0 bases and J lost 4 bases. CDR3 length equals 15 residues. For the CDR3, the DNA is TGCGCCAGCAGCTTGGTCTCGGGAGGAGGATACGAGCAGTACTTC. Translation: CASSLVSGGGYEQYF. Full variable domain (outside the CDR3, taken from reference TRBV5-1 and TRBJ2-7): KAGVTQTPRYLIKTRGQQVTLSCSPISGHRSVSWYQQTPGQGLQFLFEYFSETQRNKGNFPGRFSGRQFSNSRSEMNVSTLELGDSALYLCASSLVSGGGYEQYFGPGTRLTVT.

This clone was detected once. The gene calls are TRBV4-3 and TRBJ1-2; TRBD1 matches at 8 bases. The germline V gene has CDR1 LGHNA and CDR2 YSLEER. The CDR3 loop spans 16 amino acids. J lost 4 bases, V lost 1 base, and 8 bases had no gene match. CDR3 in DNA: TGCGCCAGCAGCCAAGGGACAGGGAGAATTAGCTATGGCTACACCTTC. Translated, it gives CASSQGTGRISYGYTF.

V usage is TRBV6-1 and J usage is TRBJ2-3, with a weak D call TRBD2 (6 bases). The CDR3 runs to 13 residues. V was pared by 4 bases and J by 9 bases, with 14 bases between. CDR1 and CDR2 (germline): MNHNS, SASEGT. In DNA form, the CDR3 reads TGTGCCAGCAGTGTTTATCCCCGGGAGACGCAGTATTTT. Translating it yields CASSVYPRETQYF.

The J gene is TRBJ1-1, the V gene TRBV28; possible D gene TRBD1, 5 bases. Per the germline V gene, CDR1 is MDHEN and CDR2 is SYDVKM. V lost 2 bases and J 11 bases, leaving 9 bases between the germline ends. There are 11 residues in the CDR3. The CDR3: CASSLGQGAFF. The CDR3 DNA is TGTGCCAGCAGTTTAGGACAAGGGGCTTTCTTT. Looking up the rest from reference TRBV28 and TRBJ1-1 gives the full variable domain: DVKVTQSSRYLVKRTGEKVFLECVQDMDHENMFWYRQDPGLGLRLIYFSYDVKMKEKGDIPEGYSVSREKKERFSLILESASTNQTSMYLCASSLGQGAFFGQGTRLTVV.

V usage is TRBV5-4 and J usage is TRBJ2-1; D is unclear. CDR3 length: 13 amino acids. The V gene's germline CDR1 is SGHNT and CDR2 YYREEE (reference sequence). V was pared by 0 bases and J by 5 bases, with 6 bases between. CDR3 DNA: TGTGCCAGCAGCTTGGTCTTTAACAATGAGCAGTTCTTC. Encoded protein: CASSLVFNNEQFF. The whole variable domain, remainder taken from reference TRBV5-4 and TRBJ2-1, is ETGVTQSPTHLIKTRGQQVTLRCSSQSGHNTVSWYQQALGQGPQFIFQYYREEENGRGNFPPRFSGLQFPNYSSELNVNALELDDSALYLCASSLVFNNEQFFGPGTRLTVL.